A selection of T cell receptor beta chains follows, all from one sample in a study of blood T cell repertoires in COVID-19. The repertoire was sequenced with immunoSEQ multiplex PCR; TCRdb's copy has only in-frame clones and lacks some. The sample includes around 100,000 clones, approximately 84% seen only once; the top ten take 6.5% to 8%. The sequencing input was peripheral blood. The source of these receptors is a man younger than 45 in a cohort sampled during active COVID-19. CDR3s include the opening cysteine and the closing phenylalanine or tryptophan. The D gene is left open where the match is weak.

v_gene: TRBV3-1/TRBV3-2; d_gene: TRBD2; j_gene: TRBJ2-7; CDR3aa: CASSQEGGGYEQYF; CDR3nt: TGTGCCAGCAGCCAAGAGGGGGGGGGCTACGAGCAGTACTTC
v_gene: TRBV5-1; d_gene: TRBD1; j_gene: TRBJ1-6; CDR3aa: CASSLESRGRPNSPLHF; CDR3nt: TGCGCCAGCAGCTTGGAGAGCAGGGGGCGACCTAATTCACCCCTCCACTTT
v_gene: TRBV2; d_gene: TRBD2; j_gene: TRBJ2-2; CDR3aa: CASSGLAGASGTGELFF; CDR3nt: TGTGCCAGCAGTGGACTAGCGGGGGCTTCGGGCACCGGGGAGCTGTTTTTT
v_gene: TRBV29-1; d_gene: -; j_gene: TRBJ2-3; CDR3aa: CSVLPRAGAYRDTDTQYF; CDR3nt: TGCAGCGTCCTCCCTCGGGCGGGGGCTTACAGGGACACAGATACGCAGTATTTT
v_gene: TRBV2; d_gene: -; j_gene: TRBJ2-5; CDR3aa: CASSDRTVQETQYF; CDR3nt: TGTGCCAGCAGTGACAGGACAGTCCAAGAGACCCAGTACTTC
v_gene: TRBV19; d_gene: TRBD1; j_gene: TRBJ1-4; CDR3aa: CASSNPWDSKTEKLFF; CDR3nt: TGTGCCAGTAGTAACCCCTGGGACAGCAAAACCGAAAAACTGTTTTTT
v_gene: TRBV30; d_gene: -; j_gene: TRBJ2-7; CDR3aa: CAWTQGGQYDEQYF; CDR3nt: TGTGCCTGGACCCAGGGCGGACAGTACGACGAGCAGTACTTC
v_gene: TRBV3-1/TRBV3-2; d_gene: -; j_gene: TRBJ2-5; CDR3aa: CASSQERLGTHEETQYF; CDR3nt: TGTGCCAGCAGCCAAGAACGGTTAGGGACACATGAAGAGACCCAGTACTTC
v_gene: TRBV27; d_gene: -; j_gene: TRBJ2-5; CDR3aa: CASSLNPPQRSQETQYF; CDR3nt: TGTGCCAGCAGTTTAAACCCCCCACAGCGGAGTCAGGAGACCCAGTACTTC
v_gene: TRBV18; d_gene: -; j_gene: TRBJ1-4; CDR3aa: CASSPGLKSEKLFF; CDR3nt: TGTGCCAGCTCACCAGGGCTAAAGAGTGAAAAACTGTTTTTT